This T cell receptor beta chain emerged from a study of regulatory T cells in long-lasting Graves disease. Study-level results: Graves' patients with persistent disease showed TCR diversity lower than patients newly diagnosed. Those with persistent disease had in common more public clonotypes (roughly 3,000) than new patients (roughly 1,000).

Looked up from germline, CDR1 is DFQATT and CDR2 is SNEGSKA (reference sequence). This CDR3 contains 11 residues. V lost 6 bases and J lost 7; bases outside the gene matches: 6. TCR beta libraries were built with iRepertoire HTBI primers and Arm-PCR of CDR3 regions. MiXCR, applied by TCRdb to the multiplex PCR reads, yields one record per CDR3 protein. This repertoire shows fewer than 450,000 distinct CDR3 sequences, around 21% found once; its top ten account for less than 25%. This clonotype was seen at least ten times. Antigen specificity is unknown. The time point here: persistent/refractory GD, antithyroid drugs over 5 years with positive TRAb. Generation of the TCR library employed RNA extracted from PBMCs.

This rearrangement joins TRBV20-1 to TRBJ2-7, with TRBD2 matching over 7 bases. The receptor comes from a female donor with Graves disease. Here the sequenced sample was peripheral blood mononuclear cells (PBMCs), taken when the disease was refractory, from a patient treated with antithyroid drugs. Here the CDR3 reads CSAPGGREQYF. The DNA of the CDR3 is TGCAGTGCCCCGGGGGGTAGGGAGCAGTACTTC.